The 15 T cell receptor beta chains below come from one sample, sequenced in a study of CD8 T cells in ankylosing spondylitis (dated by TCRdb to the late 2010s). Library preparation used 5' RACE. Data came from an Illumina HiSeq 2500. In-frame beta chains were kept once TCRdb had trimmed the public reads at Q25 with fastp and called clones with MiXCR. Each record represents a unique CDR3 protein, reported with the most common genes and DNA among its rows. Across this sample there are some 92,000 distinct CDR3 sequences, with roughly 30% seen only once. 55% to 75% of the sample is taken by the ten largest. The sequencing sample was made of blood, either unsorted or a sorted T cell fraction (not recorded which). These receptors came from a male donor with ankylosing spondylitis or in good health (not recorded which).

This clonotype was seen ten or more times. This rearrangement joins TRBV6-1 to TRBJ2-7; 9 positions match TRBD2. CDR1 MNHNS and CDR2 SASEGT come from the germline V gene. V trimming: 6 bases; J trimming: 1 base; junction bases outside the gene matches: 4. The CDR3 is 14 amino acids. The CDR3 loop is CASRPSGASYEQYV. The CDR3 coding sequence is TGTGCCAGCAGGCCTAGCGGGGCATCCTACGAGCAGTACGTC.

This clonotype was seen repeatedly, ten times or more. V usage is TRBV7-9 and J usage is TRBJ2-5, with 8 bases fitting TRBD2. The ends lost 2 bases at V and 5 bases at J; junction bases unmatched: 4. CDR1 and CDR2 (germline): SEHNR, FQNEAQ (reference sequence). The CDR3 is made up of 14 amino acids. DNA of the CDR3: TGTGCCAGCAGCTTAACGGGAGGGACGGAGACCCAGTACTTC. Encoded protein: CASSLTGGTETQYF.

V is TRBV7-2 and J is TRBJ2-1, with 12 bases that match TRBD2. Germline CDR1 is SGHTA and CDR2 is FQGNSA. V gave up 2 bases and J gave up 6 bases; unmatched junction bases: 5. The CDR3 runs 16 residues. As DNA, the CDR3 is TGTGCCAGCAGCTTAAGGCTAGCGGGGGGGCGCAATGAGCAGTTCTTC. Translation: CASSLRLAGGRNEQFF.

This clonotype has a handful of counts. This rearrangement joins TRBV6-1 to TRBJ2-1, with 7 bases aligning to TRBD1. Per the germline V gene, CDR1 is MNHNS and CDR2 is SASEGT. This CDR3 spans 13 amino acids. Trimming at V came to 9 bases and at J to 4 bases, leaving 6 bases not matched to a gene. CDR3 amino acids: CASPGQTYNEQFF. The DNA for the CDR3 is TGTGCCAGTCCGGGACAGACTTACAATGAGCAGTTCTTC.

This chain links TRBV21-1 with TRBJ2-4; TRBD1 was called by the table and not checked on the DNA. TRBV21-1 is a listed pseudogene. The CDR3 has 14 residues. CDR3 nucleotide sequence: TGTGCCAGCGCCTTCGGTGTGGGGGTCAGCATTCAGTACTTC. This translates into CASAFGVGVSIQYF.

In this sample, this clonotype turned up many times. The V and J genes are TRBV19 and TRBJ2-5, with D hard to call. The CDR3 is 15 amino acids. CDR1 LNHDA and CDR2 SQIVND come from the germline V gene (reference sequence). V was cut by 4 bases and J by 1 base, with 13 bases left in between. CDR3 residues: CASSSLLGGQETQYF. The CDR3 nucleotides read TGTGCCAGTAGTAGTCTTCTGGGCGGCCAAGAGACCCAGTACTTC.

The chain recombines TRBV6-1 with TRBJ1-5; perhaps TRBD1 as D (6 bases). This CDR3 has 16 residues. Trimming removed 7 bases at V and 12 bases at J, with 28 bases between. The germline CDR1 and CDR2 sequences are MNHNS and SASEGT. The DNA for the CDR3 is TGTGCCAGCACCGATTATGGGGCAGGGGAGGGTCAGGTCCAGCATTTT. It yields the protein CASTDYGAGEGQVQHF.

This chain joins TRBV5-1 and TRBJ1-1; maybe TRBD1 (6 bases). With 3 bases removed from V and 7 bases from J, the gap between germline ends came to 13 bases. The germline V gene encodes CDR1 SGHRS and CDR2 YFSETQ. This CDR3 is 13 amino acids long. This chain's CDR3 is CASSSWTAVEAFF. The DNA for the CDR3 is TGCGCCAGCAGCTCCTGGACAGCAGTTGAAGCTTTCTTT.

The rearrangement joins TRBV6-1 to TRBJ2-2, with TRBD1 matching over 9 bases. CDR1 and CDR2 from the germline V gene are MNHNS and SASEGT. Losses at the gene ends were 7 bases for V and 7 bases for J; bases not matched to a gene: 7. CDR3 size: 14 residues. CDR3 in amino acids: CASTRQGEGGELFF. DNA of the CDR3: TGTGCCAGCACCAGACAGGGGGAGGGCGGGGAGCTGTTTTTT.

The chain employs TRBV7-9 and TRBJ1-4; TRBD1 might be the D (6 bases). The CDR3 runs 15 residues. CDR1 SEHNR and CDR2 FQNEAQ come from the germline V gene (reference sequence). V lost 5 bases, J lost 0 bases, and 10 bases lay in between. The CDR3 coding sequence is TGTGCCAGCAGCACCCGACAGGCAACTAATGAAAAACTGTTTTTT. Translating gives CASSTRQATNEKLFF.

This clonotype was detected a few times. The genes are TRBV9 and TRBJ2-7, with 9 bases that match TRBD1. Germline V gene sequence: CDR1 SGDLS, CDR2 YYNGEE. This CDR3 comprises 14 residues. Trimming at V came to 4 bases and at J to 3 bases, leaving 5 bases not matched to a gene. The CDR3 coding sequence is TGTGCCAGCAGCCAGACAGGGGGAAGCTACGAGCAGTACTTC. It codes for CASSQTGGSYEQYF.

Here the CDR3 DNA reads TGCGCCAGCACCATCAGCGGGATTAACGAGCAGTACTTC. Residues: CASTISGINEQYF. The genes are TRBV5-1 and TRBJ2-7, with TRBD2 matching over 7 bases. CDR1 and CDR2 from the germline V gene are SGHRS and YFSETQ. The CDR3 length is 13 residues. Germline trimming cut 6 bases from V and 5 bases from J; bases unmatched to any gene: 8.

The V call is TRBV7-2, the J call TRBJ2-2; possible D gene TRBD1, 7 bases. V gave up 9 bases and J gave up 5 bases, with 13 bases separating them. CDR1 is SGHTA and CDR2 is FQGNSA in the germline V gene. CDR3 size: 13 residues. The CDR3 loop is CASAGQITGELFF. The CDR3 DNA is TGTGCCAGTGCGGGACAGATAACCGGGGAGCTGTTTTTT. Drawing the rest from reference TRBV7-2 and TRBJ2-2, the complete variable domain is GAGVSQSPSNKVTEKGKDVELRCDPISGHTALYWYRQSLGQGLEFLIYFQGNSAPDKSGLPSDRFSAERTGGSVSTLTIQRTQQEDSAVYLCASAGQITGELFFGEGSRLTVL.

This clonotype has just a few counts. The chain links TRBV20-1 to TRBJ2-1; D is unresolved. Deletions cut 1 base from V and 10 bases from J, with 8 bases between. The CDR3 has 11 amino acids. CDR1 is DFQATT and CDR2 is SNEGSKA in the germline V gene (reference sequence). This chain's CDR3 is CSARGPDEQFF. The CDR3 DNA is TGCAGTGCTAGAGGTCCGGACGAGCAGTTCTTC.

The CDR3 bases are TGCAGCGTTGACGGCCTGGCGAACACTGAAGCTTTCTTT. Protein: CSVDGLANTEAFF. The chain uses TRBV29-1 and TRBJ1-1; unclear D gene. Germline V gives CDR1 SQVTM, CDR2 ANQGSEA. V lost 3 bases and J lost 1, with 9 bases in between. This CDR3 has 13 residues.